The 16 T cell receptor beta chains given below trace back to one sample, sequenced in a study of identical twins. TCRdb fed the 5' RACE reads into MiXCR, producing one record per CDR3 protein. The sample gives approximately 300,000 distinct CDR3 sequences, 8% to 9.5% of which show up once; approximately 6.5% is in the top ten. The data also belong to a second study, concerning yellow fever vaccine responses in identical twins.

Sequencing used CD8+ T cells sorted from blood. The receptors here all came from a woman aged 18-29 years in good health.

This clonotype was observed a handful of times. The chain couples TRBV12-3 or TRBV12-4 to TRBJ2-7; 11 bases are a match to TRBD2. The CDR3 length is 15 residues. V shed 3 bases, J shed 3 bases, and the junction held 4 bases outside the gene matches. The CDR3 DNA reads TGTGCCAGCAGTTTCGGGACTAGCGGACGCTACGAGCAGTACTTC. Translation gives CASSFGTSGRYEQYF.

This clonotype was seen at least ten times. V is TRBV12-3 or TRBV12-4 and J is TRBJ1-3; D may be TRBD1 (6 bases). Trimming removed 6 bases at V and 3 bases at J, with 9 bases between. This CDR3 has 13 amino acids. The CDR3 sequence: CASRQGGGNTIYF. In DNA form, the CDR3 reads TGTGCCAGCAGGCAAGGGGGTGGAAACACCATATATTTT.

Ten or more counts support this clonotype. The chain joins TRBV7-9 to TRBJ2-5; D may be TRBD2 (5 bases). The V end was cut by 3 bases, the J end by 4 bases, with 15 bases between. The CDR3 length is 15 residues. CDR1 is SEHNR and CDR2 is FQNEAQ in the germline V gene (reference sequence). The CDR3 sequence is CASSLLTRGRETQYF. As DNA, the CDR3 is TGTGCCAGCAGCTTGTTGACTCGAGGGCGAGAGACCCAGTACTTC.

The chain links TRBV6-1 to TRBJ2-2; a weak D match, TRBD2 (5 bases). V was cut by 7 bases and J by 5 bases, with 11 bases left in between. The CDR3 length is 13 residues. Germline CDR1 MNHNS, CDR2 SASEGT. The CDR3 sequence: CASKCLATGELFF. As DNA, the CDR3 is TGTGCCAGCAAGTGTTTAGCGACCGGGGAGCTGTTTTTT.

The chain recombines TRBV4-3 with TRBJ2-1, with 11 bases lining up with TRBD2. The V segment lost 0 bases and the J segment 8 bases; nucleotides outside the gene matches: 15. The CDR3 has 19 amino acids. Germline V lookup: CDR1 LGHNA, CDR2 YSLEER. This CDR3 is CASSQERGLAGGLWDEQFF. As DNA, the CDR3 is TGCGCCAGCAGCCAAGAGAGGGGGCTAGCGGGAGGCCTCTGGGATGAGCAGTTCTTC.

This clonotype was detected a few times. This chain uses TRBV7-6 with TRBJ1-5; D not resolved. Trimming pared 1 base from V and 8 bases from J, leaving 18 bases between. This CDR3 comprises 16 residues. Germline CDR1 SGHVS, CDR2 FNYEAQ. DNA of the CDR3: TGTGCCAGCAGCTTAGGTCCAGTGGGGAGTTTAAAGCCCCAGCATTTT. Translated: CASSLGPVGSLKPQHF.

This clonotype has just a few counts. The rearrangement uses TRBV27 and TRBJ2-1; D gene uncertain. This CDR3 contains 13 residues. Trimming took 6 bases from V and 3 from J, leaving 9 bases between them. Germline assignment: CDR1 MNHEY and CDR2 SMNVEV (reference sequence). DNA for the CDR3: TGTGCCAGCAGCAACCGGGTCTACAATGAGCAGTTCTTC. Translation gives CASSNRVYNEQFF.

This clonotype was counted ten times or more. This chain links TRBV27 with TRBJ2-1, with 11 bases matching TRBD2. Unmatched junction bases numbered 7, after V lost 5 bases and J lost 10 bases. CDR1 is MNHEY and CDR2 is SMNVEV in the germline V gene (reference sequence). The CDR3 is 14 amino acids. For the CDR3, the DNA is TGTGCCAGCAGTAGCGGGACTAGCGGTAGGGAGCAGTTCTTC. Its protein product is CASSSGTSGREQFF.

The chain carries TRBV9 and TRBJ2-7; TRBD2 aligns across 8 bases. V lost 2 bases to trimming and J lost 1 base; unmatched junction nucleotides: 5. Germline loops: CDR1 SGDLS, CDR2 YYNGEE. This CDR3 is built from 15 residues. The CDR3 loop is CASSVGRGESYEQYF. The CDR3 DNA reads TGTGCCAGCAGCGTTGGGCGGGGGGAATCCTACGAGCAGTACTTC.

The chain couples TRBV7-9 to TRBJ1-5, with TRBD1 identical over 8 bases. After removal of 4 bases from V and 5 bases from J, the junction contained 4 bases not matched to a gene. Germline CDR1 reads SEHNR; CDR2 reads FQNEAQ (reference sequence). The CDR3 consists of 14 residues. The CDR3 coding sequence is TGTGCCAGCAGCTCCGGACAGGGTGATCAGCCCCAGCATTTT. This sequence encodes CASSSGQGDQPQHF.

V is TRBV16 and J is TRBJ1-4; TRBD1 matches at 7 bases. J was trimmed by 16 bases and V by 0 bases; bases with no gene match: 8. Germline CDR1 KGHSY, CDR2 FQNENV. CDR3 length: 13 residues. CDR3 DNA sequence: TGTGCCAGCAGCCAATCCCGGGACAGCCAGTCGTTTTTT. Amino acids: CASSQSRDSQSFF.

This chain links TRBV20-1 with TRBJ2-1, with 12 bases lining up with TRBD2. V shed 5 bases, J shed 6 bases, and the junction held 20 bases outside the gene matches. This CDR3 region has 19 residues. Germline lookup yields CDR1 DFQATT and CDR2 SNEGSKA (reference sequence). DNA for the CDR3: TGCAGTGCTGCCATGATCACCGGGACTAGCGGGTTGGGGACCAATGAGCAGTTCTTC. Translation gives CSAAMITGTSGLGTNEQFF.

This clonotype was detected a few times. The gene calls are TRBV7-8 and TRBJ2-3; 7 bases line up with TRBD2. The CDR3 is 19 residues long. The V segment lost 5 bases and the J segment 2 bases; nucleotides outside the gene matches: 19. Germline lookup yields CDR1 SGHVS and CDR2 FQNEAQ. The CDR3, as DNA: TGTGCCAGCAGCCAACCCGGTGGCGGGAGAAGTGGAGACACAGATACGCAGTATTTT. Amino acids: CASSQPGGGRSGDTDTQYF.

This clonotype was detected a few times. V is TRBV7-9 and J is TRBJ2-1, with 7 nucleotides matching TRBD1. The germline V gene encodes CDR1 SEHNR and CDR2 FQNEAQ (reference sequence). V trimming: 4 bases; J trimming: 6 bases; junction bases outside the gene matches: 9. The CDR3 has 15 residues. The CDR3 DNA reads as TGTGCCAGCAGCTCCGGGACAGCTATATCCAATGAGCAGTTCTTC. It translates to CASSSGTAISNEQFF.

In this sample, this clonotype turned up many times. The genes are TRBV6-2 or TRBV6-3 and TRBJ2-7, with TRBD1 matching over 7 bases. V lost 2 bases to trimming and J lost 0 bases; unmatched junction nucleotides: 10. Per germline, CDR1 MNHEY and CDR2 SVGEGT. The CDR3 sequence is 17 residues long. CDR3 region: CASSYPDMGQSSYEQYF. CDR3 bases: TGTGCCAGCAGTTACCCGGACATGGGACAGAGCTCCTACGAGCAGTACTTC.

This clonotype was counted at least ten times. The chain couples TRBV24-1 to TRBJ2-1; D ambiguous. Germline assignment: CDR1 KGHDR and CDR2 SFDVKD. Trimming took 7 bases from V and 8 from J, leaving 8 bases between them. The CDR3 is 11 residues long. The CDR3: CATRGLDEQFF. In DNA, the CDR3 is TGTGCCACCAGGGGTTTGGATGAGCAGTTCTTC.